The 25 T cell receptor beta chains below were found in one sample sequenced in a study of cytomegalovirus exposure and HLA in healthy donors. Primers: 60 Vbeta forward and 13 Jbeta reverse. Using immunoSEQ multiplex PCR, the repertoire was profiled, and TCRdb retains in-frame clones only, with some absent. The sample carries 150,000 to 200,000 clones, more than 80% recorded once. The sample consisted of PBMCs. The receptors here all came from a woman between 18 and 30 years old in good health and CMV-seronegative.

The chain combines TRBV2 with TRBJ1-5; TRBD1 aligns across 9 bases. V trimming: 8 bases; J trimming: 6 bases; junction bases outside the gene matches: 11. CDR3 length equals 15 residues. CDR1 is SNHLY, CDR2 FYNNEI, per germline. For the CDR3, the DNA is TGTGCCAGCGGGCCCCCGGGACAGGGTACTCAGCCCCAGCATTTT. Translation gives CASGPPGQGTQPQHF.

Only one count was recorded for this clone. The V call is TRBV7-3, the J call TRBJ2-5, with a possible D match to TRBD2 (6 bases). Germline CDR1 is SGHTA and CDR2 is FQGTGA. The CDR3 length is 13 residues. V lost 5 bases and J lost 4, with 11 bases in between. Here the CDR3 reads CASSLGRGETQYF. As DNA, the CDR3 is TGTGCCAGCAGCCTAGGGCGGGGAGAGACCCAGTACTTC. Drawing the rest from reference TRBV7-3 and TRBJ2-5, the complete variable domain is GAGVSQTPSNKVTEKGKYVELRCDPISGHTALYWYRQSLGQGPEFLIYFQGTGAADDSGLPNDRFFAVRPEGSVSTLKIQRTERGDSAVYLCASSLGRGETQYFGPGTRLLVL.

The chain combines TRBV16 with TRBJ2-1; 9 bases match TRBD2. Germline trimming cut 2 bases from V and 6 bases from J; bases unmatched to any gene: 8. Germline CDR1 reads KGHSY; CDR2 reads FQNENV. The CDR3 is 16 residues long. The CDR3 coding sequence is TGTGCCAGCAGCCAAAAACGCGGGAGGGCGGGCAATGAGCAGTTCTTC. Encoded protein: CASSQKRGRAGNEQFF.

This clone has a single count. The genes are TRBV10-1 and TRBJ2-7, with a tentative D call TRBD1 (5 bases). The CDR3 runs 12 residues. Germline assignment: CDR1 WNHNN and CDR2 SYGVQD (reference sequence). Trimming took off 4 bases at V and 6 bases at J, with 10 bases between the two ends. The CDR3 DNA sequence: TGCGCCAGCAGTGTCCAGGGCGGCGAGCAGTACTTC. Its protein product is CASSVQGGEQYF.

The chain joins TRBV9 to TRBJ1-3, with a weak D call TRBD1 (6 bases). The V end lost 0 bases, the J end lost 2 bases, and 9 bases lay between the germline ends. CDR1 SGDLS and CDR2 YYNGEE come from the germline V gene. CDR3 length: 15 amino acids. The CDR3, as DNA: TGTGCCAGCAGCGTAGCGACAGGAGCTGGAAACACCATATATTTT. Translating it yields CASSVATGAGNTIYF.

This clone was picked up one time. The CDR3 here is CASSEAPGLSNQPQHF. The DNA of the CDR3 is TGTGCCAGCAGTGAAGCGCCAGGCCTGAGCAATCAGCCCCAGCATTTT. The V gene is TRBV6-1, the J gene TRBJ1-5; D ambiguous. CDR3 size: 16 residues. Germline V lookup: CDR1 MNHNS, CDR2 SASEGT. The germline V and J ends were trimmed by 0 bases and 1 base, with 10 bases remaining between them.

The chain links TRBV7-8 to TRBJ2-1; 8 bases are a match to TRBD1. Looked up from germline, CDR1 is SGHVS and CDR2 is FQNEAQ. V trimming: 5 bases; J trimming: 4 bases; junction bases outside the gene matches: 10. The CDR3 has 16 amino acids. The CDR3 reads CASSPGTGGLYNEQFF. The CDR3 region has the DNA TGTGCCAGCAGCCCCGGGACAGGAGGGCTTTACAATGAGCAGTTCTTC.

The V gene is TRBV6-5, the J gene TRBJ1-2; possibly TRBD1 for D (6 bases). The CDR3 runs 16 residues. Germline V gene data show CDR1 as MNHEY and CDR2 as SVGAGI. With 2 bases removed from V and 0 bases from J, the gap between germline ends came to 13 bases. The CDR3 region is CASSYDRISANYGYTF. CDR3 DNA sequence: TGTGCCAGCAGTTACGACAGGATCTCTGCTAACTATGGCTACACCTTC.

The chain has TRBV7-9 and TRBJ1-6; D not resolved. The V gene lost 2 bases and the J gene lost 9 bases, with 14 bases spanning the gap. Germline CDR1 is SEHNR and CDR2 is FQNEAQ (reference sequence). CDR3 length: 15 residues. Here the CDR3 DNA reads TGTGCCAGCAGCTTAAGCTCCCTCAACCGTTCACCCCTCCACTTT. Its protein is CASSLSSLNRSPLHF.

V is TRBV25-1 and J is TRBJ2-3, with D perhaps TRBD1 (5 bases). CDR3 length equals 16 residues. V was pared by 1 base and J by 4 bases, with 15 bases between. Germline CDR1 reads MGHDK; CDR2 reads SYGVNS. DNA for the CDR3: TGTGCCAGCAGTGAATCTGGCAGGGAAATATCAGATACGCAGTATTTT. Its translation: CASSESGREISDTQYF.

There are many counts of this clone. The CDR3 spells CASSHQNTGELFF. Here the CDR3 DNA reads TGTGCCAGCAGCCATCAGAACACCGGGGAGCTGTTTTTT. The V gene is TRBV6-5, the J gene TRBJ2-2; D ambiguous. Trimming removed 6 bases from V and 1 base from J, with 6 bases in between. CDR1 is MNHEY, CDR2 SVGAGI, per germline. The CDR3 has 13 amino acids.

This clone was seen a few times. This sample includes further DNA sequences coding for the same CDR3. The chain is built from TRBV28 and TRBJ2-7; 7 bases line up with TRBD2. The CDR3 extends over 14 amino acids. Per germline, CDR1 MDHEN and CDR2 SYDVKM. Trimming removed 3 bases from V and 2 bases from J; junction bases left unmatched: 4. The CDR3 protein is CASSFSGLPYEQYF. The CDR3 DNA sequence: TGTGCCAGCAGTTTTAGCGGGTTACCCTACGAGCAGTACTTC.

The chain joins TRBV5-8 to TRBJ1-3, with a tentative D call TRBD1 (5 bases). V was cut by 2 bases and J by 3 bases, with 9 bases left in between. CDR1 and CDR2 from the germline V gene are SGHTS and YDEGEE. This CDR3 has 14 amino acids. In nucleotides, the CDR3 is TGTGCCAGCAGCTTCGGAGGGGTTGGAAACACCATATATTTT. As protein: CASSFGGVGNTIYF.

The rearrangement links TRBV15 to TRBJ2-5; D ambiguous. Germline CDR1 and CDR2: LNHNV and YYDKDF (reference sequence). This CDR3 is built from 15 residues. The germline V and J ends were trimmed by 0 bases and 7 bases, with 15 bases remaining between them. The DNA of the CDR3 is TGTGCCACCAGCAGAGATCAGAGTCCGAGAGGGACCCAGTACTTC. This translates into CATSRDQSPRGTQYF.

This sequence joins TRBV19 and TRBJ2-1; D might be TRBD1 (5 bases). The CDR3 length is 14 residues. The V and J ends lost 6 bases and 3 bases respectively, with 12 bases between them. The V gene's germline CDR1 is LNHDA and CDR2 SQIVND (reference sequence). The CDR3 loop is CASSPKTDYNEQFF. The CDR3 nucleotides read TGTGCCAGTAGCCCGAAGACAGACTACAATGAGCAGTTCTTC.

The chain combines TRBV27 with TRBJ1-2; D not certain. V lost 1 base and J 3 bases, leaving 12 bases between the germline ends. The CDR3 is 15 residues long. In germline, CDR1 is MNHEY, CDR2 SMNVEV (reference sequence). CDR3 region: CASSLFYSSDYGYTF. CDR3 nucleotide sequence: TGTGCCAGCAGTTTATTTTACAGTTCTGACTATGGCTACACCTTC.

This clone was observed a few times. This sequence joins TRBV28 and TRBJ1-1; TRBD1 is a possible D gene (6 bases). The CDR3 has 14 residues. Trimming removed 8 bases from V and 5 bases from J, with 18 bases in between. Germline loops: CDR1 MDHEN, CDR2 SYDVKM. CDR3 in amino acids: CASRLTGSGTEAFF. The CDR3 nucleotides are TGTGCCAGCCGTCTCACAGGGTCGGGTACTGAAGCTTTCTTT.

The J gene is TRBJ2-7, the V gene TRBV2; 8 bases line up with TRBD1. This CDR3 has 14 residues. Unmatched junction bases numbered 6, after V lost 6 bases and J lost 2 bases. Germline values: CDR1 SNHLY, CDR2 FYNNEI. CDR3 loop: CASRVGQEAYEQYF. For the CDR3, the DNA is TGTGCCAGCAGGGTGGGACAGGAGGCCTACGAGCAGTACTTC.

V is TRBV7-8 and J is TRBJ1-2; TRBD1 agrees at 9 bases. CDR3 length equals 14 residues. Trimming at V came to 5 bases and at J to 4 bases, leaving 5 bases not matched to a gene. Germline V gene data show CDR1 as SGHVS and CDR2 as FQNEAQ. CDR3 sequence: CASSRDRDIYGYTF. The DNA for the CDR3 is TGTGCCAGCAGCCGGGACAGGGATATCTATGGCTACACCTTC.

The CDR3 bases are TGTGCCAGCAGCTTGTGGGGCGCAGAAGGCTACACCTTC. This translates into CASSLWGAEGYTF. This sequence joins TRBV5-4 and TRBJ1-2; D is perhaps TRBD1 (5 bases). V was trimmed by 1 base and J by 8 bases, leaving 12 bases between them. CDR1 SGHNT and CDR2 YYREEE come from the germline V gene (reference sequence). This CDR3 has 13 amino acids.

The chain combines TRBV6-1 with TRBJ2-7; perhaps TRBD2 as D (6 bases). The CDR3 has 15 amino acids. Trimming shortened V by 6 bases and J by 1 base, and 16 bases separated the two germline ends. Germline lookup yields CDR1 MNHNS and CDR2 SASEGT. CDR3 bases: TGTGCCAGCAGAAACGGAGGGTTCAATTCCTACGAGCAGTACTTC. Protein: CASRNGGFNSYEQYF.

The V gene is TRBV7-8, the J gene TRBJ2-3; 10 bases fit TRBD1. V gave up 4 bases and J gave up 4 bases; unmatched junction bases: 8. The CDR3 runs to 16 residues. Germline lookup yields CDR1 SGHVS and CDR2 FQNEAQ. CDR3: CASSYDRGRLADTQYF. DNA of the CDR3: TGTGCCAGCAGCTACGACAGGGGGCGACTAGCAGATACGCAGTATTTT.

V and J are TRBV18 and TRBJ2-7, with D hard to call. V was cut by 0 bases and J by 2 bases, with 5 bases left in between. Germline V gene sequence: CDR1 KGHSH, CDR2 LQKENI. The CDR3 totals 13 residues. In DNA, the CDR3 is TGTGCCAGCTCACCACCTACTACCTACGAGCAGTACTTC. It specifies CASSPPTTYEQYF.

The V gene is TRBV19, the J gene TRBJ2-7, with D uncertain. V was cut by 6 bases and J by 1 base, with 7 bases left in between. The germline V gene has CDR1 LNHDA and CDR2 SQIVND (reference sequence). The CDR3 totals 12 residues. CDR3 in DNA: TGTGCCAGTAGGGGCCTTTCCTACGAGCAGTACTTC. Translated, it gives CASRGLSYEQYF. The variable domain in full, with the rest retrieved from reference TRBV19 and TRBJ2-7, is DGGITQSPKYLFRKEGQNVTLSCEQNLNHDAMYWYRQDPGQGLRLIYYSQIVNDFQKGDIAEGYSVSREKKESFPLTVTSAQKNPTAFYLCASRGLSYEQYFGPGTRLTVT.

The CDR3 is CASSFDRASAEQYF. The CDR3 DNA reads as TGTGCCAGCAGCTTCGACAGGGCTAGCGCCGAGCAGTACTTC. V and J are TRBV11-3 and TRBJ2-7, with D maybe TRBD1 (7 bases). V was pared by 3 bases and J by 6 bases, with 15 bases between. The CDR3 is 14 residues long. Germline V gives CDR1 SGHNT, CDR2 YENEEA.